The 10 T cell receptor beta chains listed next were all sequenced from one sample in a study of CD8+ T cells in alopecia areata. Sequencing used cDNA as its template, made by extracting RNA and reverse transcribing it. The assay was immunoSEQ multiplex PCR, and TCRdb's table has in-frame clones only and misses some. This repertoire shows more than 11,000 clones, over 55% found once; its top ten account for roughly 10%. Collected material from alopecia areata patients comprised lesional scalp punch biopsies and peripheral blood. The sample in question was skin, obtained at week 0. The origin of the receptors is a human donor with alopecia areata.

V usage is TRBV2 and J usage is TRBJ1-5, with a possible D match to TRBD1 (5 bases). V lost 8 bases to trimming and J lost 6 bases, with 20 bases between them. The germline V gene encodes CDR1 SNHLY and CDR2 FYNNEI. The CDR3 contains 15 residues. Here the CDR3 DNA reads TGTGCCAGCGCATTTCCGGGGCAGGGAGGTCAGCCCCAGCATTTT. Its translation: CASAFPGQGGQPQHF.

V and J are TRBV7-2 and TRBJ2-3, with unresolved D. This CDR3 contains 18 residues. Trimming removed 1 base at V and 0 bases at J, with 17 bases between. Germline CDR1 and CDR2: SGHTA and FQGNSA. CDR3 DNA sequence: TGTGCCAGCAGCTTAGGATCGGTGTGGGAACAAAGCACAGATACGCAGTATTTT. This translates into CASSLGSVWEQSTDTQYF.

The table lists this clone with a few counts. This chain uses TRBV4-3 with TRBJ1-4, with D hard to call. The germline V and J ends were trimmed by 4 bases and 11 bases, with 14 bases remaining between them. This CDR3 is built from 13 residues. From germline, CDR1 is LGHNA and CDR2 YSLEER. The CDR3 protein is CASSLNTDGKLFF. CDR3 sequence (DNA): TGCGCCAGCAGCCTCAACACGGATGGGAAACTGTTTTTT.

This clone was observed a handful of times. V is TRBV7-2 and J is TRBJ2-7, with D tentatively TRBD2 (7 bases). Germline-derived CDR1 and CDR2 are SGHTA and FQGNSA. This CDR3 has 19 amino acids. With 0 bases removed from V and 2 bases from J, the gap between germline ends came to 23 bases. The CDR3 sequence is CASSLALPPGRGSAYEQYF. In DNA, the CDR3 is TGTGCCAGCAGCTTAGCCCTCCCCCCGGGGAGGGGGAGCGCCTACGAGCAGTACTTC.

This chain links TRBV5-6 with TRBJ1-2; 12 bases fit TRBD1. CDR1 is SGHDT, CDR2 YYEEEE, per germline. CDR3 length: 17 amino acids. V shed 4 bases, J shed 3 bases, and the junction held 10 bases outside the gene matches. The CDR3 region has the DNA TGTGCCAGCAGCCCGCGGCTCCGGGACAGGGGGCACTATGGCTACACCTTC. Translating gives CASSPRLRDRGHYGYTF. Full variable domain (remainder filled in from reference TRBV5-6 and TRBJ1-2): DAGVTQSPTHLIKTRGQQVTLRCSPKSGHDTVSWYQQALGQGPQFIFQYYEEEERQRGNFPDRFSGHQFPNYSSELNVNALLLGDSALYLCASSPRLRDRGHYGYTFGSGTRLTVV.

The chain is built from TRBV27 and TRBJ1-6, with a weak D call TRBD1 (6 bases). Trimming stripped 2 bases from V and 8 bases from J, with 22 bases between. CDR1 and CDR2 from the germline V gene are MNHEY and SMNVEV (reference sequence). This CDR3 is 18 amino acids long. Written as DNA, the CDR3 is TGTGCCAGCAGTTTACATTTCGGGGGCTCTGTGGAAGATTCACCCCTCCACTTT. Residues: CASSLHFGGSVEDSPLHF.

The chain joins TRBV28 to TRBJ2-7, with TRBD2 as a possible D gene (6 bases). This CDR3 comprises 17 residues. Germline V gene lookup returns CDR1 MDHEN and CDR2 SYDVKM. Trimming left V 6 bases short and J 0 bases short, with 21 bases between. This CDR3 reads CASSGGPSLLFSYEQYF. The CDR3 nucleotides read TGTGCCAGCAGCGGGGGTCCCTCTCTTTTATTCTCCTACGAGCAGTACTTC.

The rearrangement joins TRBV28 to TRBJ2-7; 7 nucleotides align to TRBD1. The CDR3 consists of 15 residues. Germline CDR1 and CDR2: MDHEN and SYDVKM. J lost 2 bases, V lost 2 bases, and 6 bases had no gene match. The CDR3 spells CASSLDRERPYEQYF. The CDR3 DNA reads as TGTGCCAGCAGTTTAGACAGGGAAAGGCCCTACGAGCAGTACTTC.

The V gene is TRBV6-1, the J gene TRBJ2-7; unclear D gene. With 3 bases removed from V and 3 bases from J, the gap between germline ends came to 12 bases. The CDR3 runs to 14 residues. Germline V lookup: CDR1 MNHNS, CDR2 SASEGT. The CDR3 DNA follows: TGTGCCAGCAGTGAGGGCTTTGTCGGCTACGAGCAGTACTTC. Translation: CASSEGFVGYEQYF.

This clone is hyperexpanded within its sample. The V gene is TRBV25-1, the J gene TRBJ2-1; 7 bases agree with TRBD2. The length of the CDR3 is 11 residues. Germline CDR1 and CDR2: MGHDK and SYGVNS. After removal of 6 bases from V and 9 bases from J, the junction contained 2 bases not matched to a gene. CDR3: CASRAGIEQFF. Here the CDR3 DNA reads TGTGCCAGCAGAGCGGGGATTGAGCAGTTCTTC.